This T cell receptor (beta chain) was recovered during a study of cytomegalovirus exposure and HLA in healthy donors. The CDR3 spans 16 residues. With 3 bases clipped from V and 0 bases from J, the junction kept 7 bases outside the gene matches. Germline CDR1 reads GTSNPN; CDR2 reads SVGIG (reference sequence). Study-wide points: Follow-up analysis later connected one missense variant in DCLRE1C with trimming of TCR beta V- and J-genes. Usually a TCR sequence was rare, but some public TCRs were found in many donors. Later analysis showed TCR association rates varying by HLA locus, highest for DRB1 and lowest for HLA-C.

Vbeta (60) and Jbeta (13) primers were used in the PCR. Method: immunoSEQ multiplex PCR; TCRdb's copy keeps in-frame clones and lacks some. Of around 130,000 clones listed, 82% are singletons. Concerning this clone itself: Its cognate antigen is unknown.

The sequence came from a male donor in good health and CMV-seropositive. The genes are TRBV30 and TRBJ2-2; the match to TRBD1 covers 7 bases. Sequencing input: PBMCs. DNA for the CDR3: TGTGCCTGGAGACACCCTGACAGGGCGAACACCGGGGAGCTGTTTTTT. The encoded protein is CAWRHPDRANTGELFF.